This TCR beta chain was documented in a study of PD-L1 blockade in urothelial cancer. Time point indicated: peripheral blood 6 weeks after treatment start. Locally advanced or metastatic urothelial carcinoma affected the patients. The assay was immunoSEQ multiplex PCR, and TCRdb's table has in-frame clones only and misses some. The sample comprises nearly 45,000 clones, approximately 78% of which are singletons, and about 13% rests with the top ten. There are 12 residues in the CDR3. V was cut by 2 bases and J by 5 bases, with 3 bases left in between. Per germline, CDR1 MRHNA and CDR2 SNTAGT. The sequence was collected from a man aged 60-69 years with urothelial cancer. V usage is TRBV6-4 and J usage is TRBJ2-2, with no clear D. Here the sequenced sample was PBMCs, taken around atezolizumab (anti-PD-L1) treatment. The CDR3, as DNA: TGTGCCAGCAGTGACCGGACCGGGGAGCTGTTTTTT. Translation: CASSDRTGELFF.